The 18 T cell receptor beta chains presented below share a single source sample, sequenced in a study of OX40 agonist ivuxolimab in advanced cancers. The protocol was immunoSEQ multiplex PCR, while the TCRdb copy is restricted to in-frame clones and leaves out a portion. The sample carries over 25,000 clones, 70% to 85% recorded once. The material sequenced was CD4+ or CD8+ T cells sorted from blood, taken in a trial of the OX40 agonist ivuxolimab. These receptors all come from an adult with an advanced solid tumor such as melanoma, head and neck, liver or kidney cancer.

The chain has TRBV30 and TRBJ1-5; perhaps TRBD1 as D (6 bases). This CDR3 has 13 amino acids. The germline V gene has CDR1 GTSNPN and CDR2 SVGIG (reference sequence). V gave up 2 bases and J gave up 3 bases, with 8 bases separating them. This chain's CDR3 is CAWSWDNNQPQHF. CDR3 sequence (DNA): TGTGCCTGGAGTTGGGACAACAATCAGCCCCAGCATTTT.

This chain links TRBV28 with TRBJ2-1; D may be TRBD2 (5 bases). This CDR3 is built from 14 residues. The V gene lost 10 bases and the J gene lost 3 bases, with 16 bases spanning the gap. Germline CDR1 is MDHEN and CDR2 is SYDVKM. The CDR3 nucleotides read TGTGCCATCGCCAGCGGAACCTTCTACAATGAGCAGTTCTTC. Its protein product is CAIASGTFYNEQFF.

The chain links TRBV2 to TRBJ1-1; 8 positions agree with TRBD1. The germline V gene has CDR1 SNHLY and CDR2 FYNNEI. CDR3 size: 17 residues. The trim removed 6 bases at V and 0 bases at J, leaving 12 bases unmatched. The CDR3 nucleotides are TGTGCCAGCAGCTGGGACAGGCCCTCAGGATTGAACACTGAAGCTTTCTTT. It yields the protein CASSWDRPSGLNTEAFF.

The CDR3 DNA reads TGTGCCAGCAGTTCGCCACTGACTGGTGAGCAGTTCTTC. Protein sequence: CASSSPLTGEQFF. The chain combines TRBV28 with TRBJ2-1, with unresolved D. Deletions cut 4 bases from V and 9 bases from J, with 13 bases between. The CDR3 runs 13 residues. Germline V gives CDR1 MDHEN, CDR2 SYDVKM.

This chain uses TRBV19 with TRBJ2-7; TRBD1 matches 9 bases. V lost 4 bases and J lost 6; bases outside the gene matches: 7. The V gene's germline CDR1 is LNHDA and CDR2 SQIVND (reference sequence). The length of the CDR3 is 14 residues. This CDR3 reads CASSKPGTGSEQYF. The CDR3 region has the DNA TGTGCCAGTAGTAAACCCGGGACAGGGTCCGAGCAGTACTTC.

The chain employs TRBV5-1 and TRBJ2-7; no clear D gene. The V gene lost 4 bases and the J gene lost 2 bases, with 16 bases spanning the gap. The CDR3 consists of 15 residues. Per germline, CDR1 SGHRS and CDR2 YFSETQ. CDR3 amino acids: CASSTLGRSAYEQYF. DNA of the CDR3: TGCGCCAGCAGCACCCTTGGACGGTCCGCCTACGAGCAGTACTTC. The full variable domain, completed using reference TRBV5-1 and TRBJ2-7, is KAGVTQTPRYLIKTRGQQVTLSCSPISGHRSVSWYQQTPGQGLQFLFEYFSETQRNKGNFPGRFSGRQFSNSRSEMNVSTLELGDSALYLCASSTLGRSAYEQYFGPGTRLTVT.

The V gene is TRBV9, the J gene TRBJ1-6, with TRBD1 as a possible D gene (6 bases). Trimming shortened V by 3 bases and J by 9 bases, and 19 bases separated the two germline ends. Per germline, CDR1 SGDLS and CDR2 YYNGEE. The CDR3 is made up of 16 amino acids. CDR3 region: CASSAAWGAGSSPLHF. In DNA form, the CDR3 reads TGTGCCAGCAGCGCGGCTTGGGGGGCCGGGAGTTCACCCCTCCACTTT.

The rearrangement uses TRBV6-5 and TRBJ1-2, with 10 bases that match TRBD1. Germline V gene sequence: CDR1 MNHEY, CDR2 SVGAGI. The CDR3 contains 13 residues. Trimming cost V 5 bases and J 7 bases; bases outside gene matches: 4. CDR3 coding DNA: TGTGCCAGCAGTGCCGGGACAGGGGTTGGCTACACCTTC. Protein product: CASSAGTGVGYTF.

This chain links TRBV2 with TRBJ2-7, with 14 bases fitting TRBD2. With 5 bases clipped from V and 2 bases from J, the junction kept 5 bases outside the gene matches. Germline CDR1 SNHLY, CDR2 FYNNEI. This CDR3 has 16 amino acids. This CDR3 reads CASSKRLAGGTYEQYF. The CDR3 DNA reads TGTGCCAGCAGTAAGAGACTAGCGGGAGGGACCTACGAGCAGTACTTC.

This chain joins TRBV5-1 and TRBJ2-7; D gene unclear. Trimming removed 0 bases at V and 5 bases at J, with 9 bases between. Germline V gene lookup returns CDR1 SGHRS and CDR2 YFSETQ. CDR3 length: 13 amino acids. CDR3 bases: TGCGCCAGCAGCTTGGCTGGCTACCACGAGCAGTACTTC. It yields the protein CASSLAGYHEQYF. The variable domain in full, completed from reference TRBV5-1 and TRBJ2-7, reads KAGVTQTPRYLIKTRGQQVTLSCSPISGHRSVSWYQQTPGQGLQFLFEYFSETQRNKGNFPGRFSGRQFSNSRSEMNVSTLELGDSALYLCASSLAGYHEQYFGPGTRLTVT.

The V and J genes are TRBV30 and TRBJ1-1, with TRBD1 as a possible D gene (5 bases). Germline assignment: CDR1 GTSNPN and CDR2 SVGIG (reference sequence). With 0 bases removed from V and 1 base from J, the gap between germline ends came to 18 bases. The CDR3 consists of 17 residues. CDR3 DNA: TGTGCCTGGAGTGTACGGTGGGGATCGGGGCCGAACACTGAAGCTTTCTTT. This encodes CAWSVRWGSGPNTEAFF.

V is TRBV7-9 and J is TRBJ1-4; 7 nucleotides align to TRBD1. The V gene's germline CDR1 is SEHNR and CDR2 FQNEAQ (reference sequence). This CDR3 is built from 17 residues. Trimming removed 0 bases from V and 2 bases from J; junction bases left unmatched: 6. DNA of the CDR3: TGTGCCAGCAGCTTAGCTGGCAGGGGGATTACTAATGAAAAACTGTTTTTT. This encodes CASSLAGRGITNEKLFF.

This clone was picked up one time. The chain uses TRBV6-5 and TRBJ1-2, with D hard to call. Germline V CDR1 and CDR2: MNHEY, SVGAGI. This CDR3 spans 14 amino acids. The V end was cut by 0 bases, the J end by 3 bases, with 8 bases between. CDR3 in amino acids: CASSYSASHYGYTF. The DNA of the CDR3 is TGTGCCAGCAGTTACTCGGCCAGCCACTATGGCTACACCTTC.

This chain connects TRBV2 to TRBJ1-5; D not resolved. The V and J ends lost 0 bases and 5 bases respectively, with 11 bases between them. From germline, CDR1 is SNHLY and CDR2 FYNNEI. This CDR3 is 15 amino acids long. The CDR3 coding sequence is TGTGCCAGCAGTGAAGCGCTTATCACCGATCAGCCCCAGCATTTT. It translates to CASSEALITDQPQHF.

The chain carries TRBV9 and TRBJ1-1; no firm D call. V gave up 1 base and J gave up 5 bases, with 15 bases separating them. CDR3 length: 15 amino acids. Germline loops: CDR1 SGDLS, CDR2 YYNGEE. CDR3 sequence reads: CASSVSEVLGTEAFF. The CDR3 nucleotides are TGTGCCAGCAGCGTATCAGAGGTTTTGGGGACTGAAGCTTTCTTT.

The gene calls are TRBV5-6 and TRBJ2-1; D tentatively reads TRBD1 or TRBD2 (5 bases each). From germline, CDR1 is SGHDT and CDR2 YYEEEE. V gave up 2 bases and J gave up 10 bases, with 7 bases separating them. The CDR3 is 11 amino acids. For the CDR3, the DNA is TGTGCCAGCAGCTTCGGGGCAGAGCAGTTCTTC. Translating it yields CASSFGAEQFF.

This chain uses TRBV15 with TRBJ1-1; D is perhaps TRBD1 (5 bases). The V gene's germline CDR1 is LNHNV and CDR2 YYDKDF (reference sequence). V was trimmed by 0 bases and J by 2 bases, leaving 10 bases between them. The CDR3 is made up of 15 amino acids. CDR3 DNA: TGTGCCACCAGCAGAGATAGACAGCTAAACACTGAAGCTTTCTTT. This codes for CATSRDRQLNTEAFF.

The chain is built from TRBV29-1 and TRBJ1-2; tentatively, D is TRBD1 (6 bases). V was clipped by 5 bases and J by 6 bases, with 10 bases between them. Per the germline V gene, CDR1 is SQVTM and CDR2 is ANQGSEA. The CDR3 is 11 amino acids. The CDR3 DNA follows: TGCAGCGTTAATACAGGGAATGGCTACACCTTC. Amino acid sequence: CSVNTGNGYTF.